This T cell receptor beta chain was documented in a study of blood T cell repertoires in COVID-19. At the level of the study: Acute and convalescent COVID-19 specimens originated in the United States, Italy and Spain. T cells, B-cell-depleted T cells, or PBMCs supplied cDNA or gDNA.

V was pared by 5 bases and J by 1 base, with 14 bases between. The CDR3 length is 15 residues. Germline CDR1 is SEHNR and CDR2 is FQNEAQ (reference sequence). This table comes from immunoSEQ multiplex PCR, and its TCRdb copy is limited to in-frame clones, with some not included. The sample has approximately 250,000 clones, 70% to 90% seen once. Those who participated ranged in age from roughly 18 to 89 years and resided in 20 to 30 US areas. V and J are TRBV7-9 and TRBJ1-1; tentatively, D is TRBD1 (5 bases). Sequenced input: PBMCs or T cells enriched from blood (not recorded which). This TCR came from a woman aged 40 to 50 with acute COVID-19. This CDR3 is CASSNRFGGNTEAFF. The DNA of the CDR3 is TGTGCCAGCAGCAACCGCTTCGGGGGGAACACTGAAGCTTTCTTT.